One and the same sample provided the 14 T cell receptor beta chains below, sequenced in a study of Ad26.COV2.S vaccination and SARS-CoV-2 variants. This table comes from immunoSEQ multiplex PCR, and its TCRdb copy is limited to in-frame clones, with some not included. The sample records a few hundred thousand clones, 85% to 90% being singletons. Regarding treatment: around 19 received Ad26.COV2.S at low or high dose, single or two shots; roughly five received placebo; per-sample allocation not given. Material that was analyzed had been drawn on day 63 after the first vaccine or placebo injection. Material: peripheral blood, obtained in a trial of Ad26.COV2.S vaccine versus placebo. These receptors were obtained from a person aged 18-65 years who received the Ad26.COV2.S COVID-19 vaccine or a placebo.

V and J are TRBV19 and TRBJ1-5, with a possible D match to TRBD1 (6 bases). V was clipped by 6 bases and J by 4 bases, with 19 bases between them. The CDR3 is made up of 16 amino acids. CDR1 is LNHDA, CDR2 SQIVND, per germline (reference sequence). CDR3 in DNA: TGTGCCAGTAGGACCCCAGGCTGGACAGATAATCAGCCCCAGCATTTT. As protein: CASRTPGWTDNQPQHF.

About this clone itself: Other DNA sequences of this sample code for an identical CDR3. The rearrangement uses TRBV5-1 and TRBJ2-2, with a tentative D call TRBD1 (6 bases). The germline CDR1 and CDR2 sequences are SGHRS and YFSETQ. The CDR3 runs to 14 residues. V lost 2 bases to trimming and J lost 3 bases, with 8 bases between them. The CDR3 DNA follows: TGCGCCAGCAGCTTTCCAGGGGACACCGGGGAGCTGTTTTTT. It specifies CASSFPGDTGELFF.

The chain is built from TRBV5-1 and TRBJ2-3; 11 nucleotides align to TRBD2. The CDR3 length is 17 residues. Trimming at V came to 4 bases and at J to 2 bases, leaving 9 bases not matched to a gene. Germline V gives CDR1 SGHRS, CDR2 YFSETQ. This CDR3 reads CASSTGTSGANTDTQYF. CDR3 DNA: TGCGCCAGCAGCACCGGGACTAGCGGAGCTAACACAGATACGCAGTATTTT. The whole variable domain, remainder taken from reference TRBV5-1 and TRBJ2-3, is KAGVTQTPRYLIKTRGQQVTLSCSPISGHRSVSWYQQTPGQGLQFLFEYFSETQRNKGNFPGRFSGRQFSNSRSEMNVSTLELGDSALYLCASSTGTSGANTDTQYFGPGTRLTVL.

V usage is TRBV27 and J usage is TRBJ1-4; TRBD1 is a possible D gene (6 bases). This CDR3 is built from 15 residues. The germline gives CDR1 MNHEY, CDR2 SMNVEV (reference sequence). V was shortened by 5 bases and J by 5 bases, with 15 bases between the two germline ends. The CDR3 DNA reads TGTGCCAGCAGTCCTCGACGGGGGGGCAATGAAAAACTGTTTTTT. Amino acids: CASSPRRGGNEKLFF.

V usage is TRBV28 and J usage is TRBJ1-4; D is unclear. V was trimmed by 6 bases and J by 5 bases, leaving 13 bases between them. CDR1 MDHEN and CDR2 SYDVKM come from the germline V gene. This CDR3 region has 14 residues. CDR3 amino acids: CASRIGRANEKLFF. The CDR3 DNA sequence: TGTGCCAGCAGGATCGGGAGAGCGAATGAAAAACTGTTTTTT.

V gene TRBV2 combines with J gene TRBJ1-6; D remains ambiguous. V was pared by 2 bases and J by 6 bases, with 5 bases between. The CDR3 covers 13 residues. Looked up from germline, CDR1 is SNHLY and CDR2 is FYNNEI. As DNA, the CDR3 is TGTGCCAGCAGTGAACAGCGTAATTCACCCCTCCACTTT. This sequence encodes CASSEQRNSPLHF.

The chain has TRBV4-1 and TRBJ1-6, with D unclear. V shed 0 bases and J shed 5 bases, with 14 bases lying between them. This CDR3 comprises 17 residues. The V gene's germline CDR1 is MGHRA and CDR2 YSYEKL. The CDR3 reads CASSQDNGGPDNSPLHF. Written as DNA, the CDR3 is TGCGCCAGCAGCCAAGATAATGGTGGGCCGGATAATTCACCCCTCCACTTT.

The chain couples TRBV9 to TRBJ2-5; D is perhaps TRBD1 (5 bases). The V end was cut by 4 bases, the J end by 4 bases, with 14 bases between. Germline V lookup: CDR1 SGDLS, CDR2 YYNGEE. This CDR3 is 14 amino acids long. CDR3 protein: CASSPPGILETQYF. The CDR3 coding sequence is TGTGCCAGCAGCCCTCCAGGGATTTTAGAGACCCAGTACTTC.

This rearrangement joins TRBV5-5 to TRBJ2-2; 8 nucleotides align to TRBD1. After removal of 4 bases from V and 0 bases from J, the junction contained 5 bases not matched to a gene. Per germline, CDR1 SGHKS and CDR2 YYEKEE (reference sequence). The CDR3 runs to 16 residues. This CDR3 reads CASSRATGANTGELFF. CDR3 in DNA: TGTGCCAGCAGCCGAGCGACAGGGGCGAACACCGGGGAGCTGTTTTTT.

The V call is TRBV21-1, the J call TRBJ2-1; the table's D call, TRBD2, has no DNA check behind it. TRBV21-1 is an annotated pseudogene. CDR3 length: 17 amino acids. The DNA of the CDR3 is TGTGCCAGCAGCAATCCGCCGCTAGCGGGGGGGATCAGTGAGCAGTTCTTC. This gives the protein CASSNPPLAGGISEQFF.

The CDR3: CASSAGTGWGEKLFF. The CDR3 DNA sequence: TGTGCCAGCAGCGCCGGGACAGGGTGGGGTGAAAAACTGTTTTTT. This chain links TRBV5-4 with TRBJ1-4; TRBD1 aligns across 9 bases. J lost 7 bases, V lost 4 bases, and 8 bases had no gene match. The CDR3 sequence is 15 residues long. CDR1 and CDR2 from the germline V gene are SGHNT and YYREEE (reference sequence). Using reference TRBV5-4 and TRBJ1-4 for the parts outside the CDR3, the full variable domain is ETGVTQSPTHLIKTRGQQVTLRCSSQSGHNTVSWYQQALGQGPQFIFQYYREEENGRGNFPPRFSGLQFPNYSSELNVNALELDDSALYLCASSAGTGWGEKLFFGSGTQLSVL.

The chain carries TRBV7-9 and TRBJ2-7, with TRBD2 identical over 10 bases. CDR3 length: 15 amino acids. Germline CDR1 reads SEHNR; CDR2 reads FQNEAQ (reference sequence). Unmatched junction bases numbered 6, after V lost 5 bases and J lost 2 bases. This CDR3 is CASSLTGTSAYEQYF. As DNA, the CDR3 is TGTGCCAGCAGCCTTACCGGGACTAGCGCCTACGAGCAGTACTTC. Together with reference TRBV7-9 and TRBJ2-7, the CDR3 gives the full variable domain: DTGVSQNPRHKITKRGQNVTFRCDPISEHNRLYWYRQTLGQGPEFLTYFQNEAQLEKSRLLSDRFSAERPKGSFSTLEIQRTEQGDSAMYLCASSLTGTSAYEQYFGPGTRLTVT.

This clone was counted only a few times. V usage is TRBV27 and J usage is TRBJ1-2, with D hard to call. CDR3 length: 16 residues. V was trimmed by 6 bases and J by 4 bases, leaving 21 bases between them. Per the germline V gene, CDR1 is MNHEY and CDR2 is SMNVEV (reference sequence). CDR3 nucleotide sequence: TGTGCCAGCAGCCGAACGGCCTACAGTACGGGCTATGGCTACACCTTC. Its translation is CASSRTAYSTGYGYTF.

This chain connects TRBV7-9 to TRBJ2-1; no clear D. Germline lookup yields CDR1 SEHNR and CDR2 FQNEAQ (reference sequence). Trimming pared 2 bases from V and 8 bases from J, leaving 7 bases between. The CDR3 has 12 amino acids. The CDR3 region is CASSLPGDEQFF. The CDR3, as DNA: TGTGCCAGCAGCTTACCGGGCGATGAGCAGTTCTTC.